This record covers a single T cell receptor (beta chain). Its antigen is undetermined. J lost 7 bases, V lost 2 bases, and 6 bases had no gene match. This CDR3 has 14 residues. Germline V gene lookup returns CDR1 SGHRS and CDR2 YFSETQ. This record comes from a study of cytomegalovirus exposure and HLA in healthy donors. Notes on the study in general: The classifier reportedly diagnosed cytomegalovirus status with high specificity and sensitivity. 164 TCR beta chains were listed as cytomegalovirus-associated. Many donors carried some public TCRs, although rarity characterized most TCR sequences.

Separate from the roughly 710-subject first cohort, the approximately 120-subject validation cohort was the one that the donors belonged to. Produced via immunoSEQ multiplex PCR; TCRdb's table is partial and in-frame only. The repertoire consists of around 75,000 clones, with around four fifths occurring once and the leading ten covering less than 3%. The chain carries TRBV5-1 and TRBJ1-2, with 9 bases aligning to TRBD1. Sequenced sample: PBMCs. This receptor was identified in a man younger than 40 in good health and CMV-seronegative. The CDR3 loop is CASSFGTGLGGYTF. The CDR3 nucleotides read TGCGCCAGCAGCTTTGGGACAGGGTTAGGTGGCTACACCTTC.